This TCR beta chain is drawn from a study of tumor-infiltrating lymphocytes in oesophageal squamous cell carcinoma. The CDR3 extends over 21 residues, inclusive of both ends. Germline V lookup: CDR1 MNHNY, CDR2 SVGAGI (reference sequence). TCRdb processed the PCR reads anew with MiXCR; each CDR3 protein has one entry. The sample contains 20,000 to 30,000 distinct CDR3 sequences, 38% of which appear only once. Of note for this clonotype: A read error is likely, as this CDR3 ends without the conserved phenylalanine or tryptophan. The DNA is left out, because the CDR3 cannot be placed on it with certainty; the CDR3 is given as TCRdb lists it.

The chain uses TRBV6-6 and TRBJ2-7; TRBD2 is the table's D call, not checked against the DNA. The receptor was derived from a male donor with esophageal squamous cell carcinoma. Sequencing was carried out using esophageal tumor tissue. CDR3 sequence: CASSYSVGNRNPYNSPLHFGN.